This T cell receptor (beta chain) was documented in a study of control samples from healthy donors and cancer patients. Germline-derived CDR1 and CDR2 are SEHNR and FQNEAQ (reference sequence). Trimming took off 0 bases at V and 7 bases at J, with 4 bases between the two ends. The CDR3 covers 13 residues. Only in-frame clones appear in the TCRdb table, and some are missing; sequencing was by immunoSEQ multiplex PCR. Here the sample spans 95,000 to 150,000 clones, about 92% being singletons. Sequenced input: PBMCs. This clonotype was obtained from a man at least 80 years old with head and neck cancer. The chain uses TRBV7-9 and TRBJ2-6; no reliable D call. The CDR3 here is CASSLAGANVLTF. The CDR3 nucleotides read TGTGCCAGCAGCTTAGCGGGCGCCAACGTCCTGACTTTC.